Each of the 9 T cell receptor beta chains below was sequenced from the same sample in a study of spatial heterogeneity in lung cancer. This sample's time point: sample taken at primary tumor resection. No cells were sorted before sequencing. The whole RNA sequenced was extracted from tumor, nontumor lung or frozen PBMC. TCRdb ran MiXCR on the 5' RACE reads and lists one entry per CDR3 protein. The sample lists about 86,000 distinct CDR3 sequences, roughly 12% occurring once. The sample in question was PBMCs, obtained at surgery. The source is a male donor with early-stage non-small cell lung cancer.

This clonotype appeared many times. The rearrangement links TRBV9 to TRBJ2-3; TRBD2 matches at 8 bases. Germline V gene data show CDR1 as SGDLS and CDR2 as YYNGEE. The V gene end was trimmed by 0 bases and the J gene end by 4 bases; junction bases not matched to a gene: 7. CDR3 length: 16 residues. The CDR3 DNA reads as TGTGCCAGCAGCGTAGAAAGCGGGGGCCCTCCAGATACGCAGTATTTT. The encoded protein is CASSVESGGPPDTQYF.

The chain uses TRBV4-2 and TRBJ2-1, with D perhaps TRBD1 or TRBD2 (6 bases each). The V gene lost 0 bases and the J gene lost 2 bases, with 11 bases spanning the gap. The length of the CDR3 is 16 residues. Germline V gene data show CDR1 as LGHNA and CDR2 as YNFKEQ. CDR3 nucleotide sequence: TGTGCCAGCAGCCAAGATCTGGGGGGCCCCTACAATGAGCAGTTCTTC. Translation: CASSQDLGGPYNEQFF.

In its sample, this clonotype was seen a few times. The CDR3: CASSQGRTVSYEQYF. The CDR3 nucleotides read TGTGCCAGCAGCCAAGGAAGGACGGTATCCTACGAGCAGTACTTC. The V call is TRBV14, the J call TRBJ2-7; D gene uncertain. Trimming shortened V by 1 base and J by 1 base, and 11 bases separated the two germline ends. Germline V gene data show CDR1 as SGHDN and CDR2 as FVKESK. This CDR3 is 15 amino acids long.

This chain connects TRBV5-5 to TRBJ1-5; D is possibly TRBD1 (5 bases). V lost 2 bases to trimming and J lost 9 bases, with 15 bases between them. The CDR3 length is 14 residues. CDR1 and CDR2 from the germline V gene are SGHKS and YYEKEE (reference sequence). This CDR3 reads CASSFDSRYGPQHF. The DNA of the CDR3 is TGTGCCAGCAGCTTCGACAGTCGGTATGGGCCCCAGCATTTT. The full variable domain, its missing parts supplied by reference TRBV5-5 and TRBJ1-5, is DAGVTQSPTHLIKTRGQQVTLRCSPISGHKSVSWYQQVLGQGPQFIFQYYEKEERGRGNFPDRFSARQFPNYSSELNVNALLLGDSALYLCASSFDSRYGPQHFGDGTRLSIL.

This clonotype was detected only a few times. The chain recombines TRBV9 with TRBJ1-1; D is unclear. V lost 1 base and J lost 6, with 10 bases in between. The CDR3 consists of 13 residues. Per the germline V gene, CDR1 is SGDLS and CDR2 is YYNGEE. The chain's CDR3 is CASSVSMSAEAFF. The CDR3 bases are TGTGCCAGCAGCGTATCCATGAGTGCTGAAGCTTTCTTT.

This clonotype was detected ten times or more. The chain has TRBV25-1 and TRBJ1-6; 8 bases match TRBD1. CDR1 is MGHDK, CDR2 SYGVNS, per germline. This CDR3 is 17 amino acids long. The J segment lost 5 bases and the V segment lost 0 bases, leaving 6 bases of the junction unmatched. In nucleotides, the CDR3 is TGTGCCAGCAGTGAATATGGGACGACAGGGGATAATTCACCCCTCCACTTT. Translated, it gives CASSEYGTTGDNSPLHF.

This clonotype came up a few times. The rearrangement uses TRBV6-1 and TRBJ2-7; the match to TRBD2 covers 7 bases. The CDR3 length is 15 residues. CDR1 and CDR2 from the germline V gene are MNHNS and SASEGT. Germline trimming cut 6 bases from V and 2 bases from J; bases unmatched to any gene: 10. For the CDR3, the DNA is TGTGCCAGCAGGGTGTTGGGGGAGGGCCCCTACGAGCAGTACTTC. This encodes CASRVLGEGPYEQYF.

This clonotype was seen many times. The V and J genes are TRBV12-3 or TRBV12-4 and TRBJ1-1; the D is unclear. CDR3 length equals 13 residues. V was trimmed by 3 bases and J by 7 bases, leaving 12 bases between them. CDR3 DNA sequence: TGTGCCAGCAGTTTCGGGATAGGCAGTGAAGCTTTCTTT. It yields the protein CASSFGIGSEAFF.

The chain carries TRBV11-2 and TRBJ2-1; 16 bases fit TRBD2. The trim removed 5 bases at V and 7 bases at J, leaving 8 bases unmatched. The germline V gene encodes CDR1 SGHAT and CDR2 FQNNGV. The CDR3 contains 17 residues. DNA of the CDR3: TGTGCCAGCAGCCGTGGGACTAGCGGGAGGGGGACGAATGAGCAGTTCTTC. Translated: CASSRGTSGRGTNEQFF.